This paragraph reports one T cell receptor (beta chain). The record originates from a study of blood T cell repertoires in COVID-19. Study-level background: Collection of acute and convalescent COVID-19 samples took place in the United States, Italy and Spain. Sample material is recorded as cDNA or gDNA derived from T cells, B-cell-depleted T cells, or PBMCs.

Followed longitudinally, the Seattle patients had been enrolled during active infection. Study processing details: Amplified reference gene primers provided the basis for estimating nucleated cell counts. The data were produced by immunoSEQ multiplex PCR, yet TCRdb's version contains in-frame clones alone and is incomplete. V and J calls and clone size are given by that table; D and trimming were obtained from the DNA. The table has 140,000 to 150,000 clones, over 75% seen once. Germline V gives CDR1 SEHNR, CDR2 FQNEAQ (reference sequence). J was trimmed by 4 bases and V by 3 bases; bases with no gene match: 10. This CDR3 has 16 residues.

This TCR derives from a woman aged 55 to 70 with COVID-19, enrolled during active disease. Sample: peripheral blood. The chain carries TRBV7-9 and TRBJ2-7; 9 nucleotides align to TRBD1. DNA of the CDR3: TGTGCCAGCAGCTTCTCGCCGGGACAGGGTCATTACGAGCAGTACTTC. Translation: CASSFSPGQGHYEQYF. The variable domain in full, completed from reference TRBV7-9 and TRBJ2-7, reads DTGVSQNPRHKITKRGQNVTFRCDPISEHNRLYWYRQTLGQGPEFLTYFQNEAQLEKSRLLSDRFSAERPKGSFSTLEIQRTEQGDSAMYLCASSFSPGQGHYEQYFGPGTRLTVT.